This T cell receptor beta chain is from a study of blood T cell repertoires in COVID-19. For the study at large: Samples taken during acute and convalescent COVID-19 were collected in the United States, Italy and Spain. In each case, the material was cDNA or gDNA derived from T cells, B-cell-depleted T cells, or PBMCs.

CDR1 SGDLS and CDR2 YYNGEE come from the germline V gene. Trimming cost V 4 bases and J 5 bases; bases outside gene matches: 11. CDR3 length equals 16 residues. The authors' processing: Amplification with reference gene primers provided the estimates of nucleated cell counts. This table comes from immunoSEQ multiplex PCR, and its TCRdb copy is limited to in-frame clones, with some not included. The V and J calls and clone size come from that table; D and trimming were worked out from the DNA. The sample shows about 330,000 clones, around four fifths of them seen only once. Sequenced input: peripheral blood. This receptor was identified in a woman between 45 and 60 years old with acute or convalescent COVID-19. The V call is TRBV9, the J call TRBJ2-3; 9 nucleotides align to TRBD2. CDR3 in DNA: TGTGCCAGCAGCCCTGAGGGTCTAGCGGGGAGAGATACGCAGTATTTT. Translated: CASSPEGLAGRDTQYF.